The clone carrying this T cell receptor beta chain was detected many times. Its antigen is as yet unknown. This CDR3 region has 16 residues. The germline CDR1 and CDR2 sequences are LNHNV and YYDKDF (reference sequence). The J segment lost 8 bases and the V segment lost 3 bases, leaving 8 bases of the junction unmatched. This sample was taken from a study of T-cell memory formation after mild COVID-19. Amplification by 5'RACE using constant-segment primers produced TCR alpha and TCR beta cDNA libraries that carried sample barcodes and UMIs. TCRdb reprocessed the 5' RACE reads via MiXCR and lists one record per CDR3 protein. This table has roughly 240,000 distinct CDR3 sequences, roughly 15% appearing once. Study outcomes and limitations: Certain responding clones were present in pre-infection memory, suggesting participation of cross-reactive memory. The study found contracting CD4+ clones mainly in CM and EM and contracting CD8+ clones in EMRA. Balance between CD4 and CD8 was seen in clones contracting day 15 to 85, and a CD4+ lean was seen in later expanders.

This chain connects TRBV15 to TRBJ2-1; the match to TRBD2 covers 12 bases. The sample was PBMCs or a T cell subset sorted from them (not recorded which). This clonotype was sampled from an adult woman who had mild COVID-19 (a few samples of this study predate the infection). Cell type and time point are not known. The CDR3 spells CATSRGGLAGSDEQFF. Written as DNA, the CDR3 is TGTGCCACCAGCAGGGGAGGACTAGCGGGGAGCGATGAGCAGTTCTTC.